The 31 T cell receptor beta chains below were found in one sample sequenced in a study of identical twins listed by TCRdb under 2016. Receptor libraries were prepared by 5' RACE. This sample was sequenced with an Illumina HiSeq 2000. TCRdb ran its own pipeline on the public reads, namely fastp trimming at Q25 and MiXCR clone calling, and kept in-frame beta chains. One record per CDR3 amino acid sequence lists the most common genes and DNA. The sample has 400,000 to 500,000 distinct CDR3 sequences on record, around 20% of them singletons. The ten top clones hold around 10% of the sample. The sample comprised naive T cells sorted from blood. This specimen's cell subset or site label, per the study, means: cells isolated with a human naive T-cell isolation kit. These receptors were taken from a man aged 45-65 years in good health.

This clonotype was picked up many times. The genes are TRBV9 and TRBJ2-1; D might be TRBD2 (6 bases). Trimming removed 2 bases from V and 3 bases from J, with 12 bases in between. This CDR3 has 15 amino acids. Germline V CDR1 and CDR2: SGDLS, YYNGEE. DNA of the CDR3: TGTGCCAGCAGCGTTGCGGGGCCTAGCTACAATGAGCAGTTCTTC. Translating gives CASSVAGPSYNEQFF.

This clonotype showed up many times. As DNA, the CDR3 is TGCAGTGCTACAGGACACCAGAACACCGGGGAGCTGTTTTTT. Translation gives CSATGHQNTGELFF. The V and J genes are TRBV20-1 and TRBJ2-2, with a tentative D call TRBD1 (5 bases). V was trimmed by 4 bases and J by 1 base, leaving 10 bases between them. The CDR3 sequence is 14 residues long. CDR1 is DFQATT and CDR2 is SNEGSKA in the germline V gene (reference sequence).

The chain employs TRBV6-2 or TRBV6-3 and TRBJ2-2, with TRBD1 as a possible D gene (5 bases). The germline V gene encodes CDR1 MNHEY and CDR2 SVGEGT. With 7 bases removed from V and 4 bases from J, the gap between germline ends came to 16 bases. The CDR3 has 15 amino acids. The CDR3 sequence: CASTLVLGLTGELFF. In nucleotides, the CDR3 is TGTGCCAGCACCCTAGTGTTGGGGCTCACCGGGGAGCTGTTTTTT.

This clonotype appeared once. The rearrangement uses TRBV28 and TRBJ1-4; 9 bases are a match to TRBD1. Germline loops: CDR1 MDHEN, CDR2 SYDVKM. The CDR3 has 14 residues. V was pared by 6 bases and J by 6 bases, with 5 bases of the junction left unmatched. CDR3 residues: CASSQRQGDEKLFF. In DNA form, the CDR3 reads TGTGCCAGCAGCCAAAGACAGGGGGATGAAAAACTGTTTTTT.

This sequence joins TRBV29-1 and TRBJ2-5, with 7 bases that match TRBD1. Trimming removed 6 bases from V and 2 bases from J; junction bases left unmatched: 3. Germline CDR1 reads SQVTM; CDR2 reads ANQGSEA. This CDR3 is built from 12 residues. The CDR3 protein is CSVGQLQETQYF. For the CDR3, the DNA is TGCAGCGTGGGACAGTTACAAGAGACCCAGTACTTC.

There are a few counts of this clonotype. The chain links TRBV20-1 to TRBJ2-1, with TRBD1 matching 9 bases. Trimming cost V 5 bases and J 7 bases; bases outside gene matches: 9. Germline V gene lookup returns CDR1 DFQATT and CDR2 SNEGSKA (reference sequence). This CDR3 has 14 residues. CDR3 nucleotides: TGCAGTGCTGTACCGGGACAGGGCACAAATGAGCAGTTCTTC. Its protein is CSAVPGQGTNEQFF.

This clonotype was recorded a few times. J is TRBJ2-3 and V is TRBV9; D may be TRBD1 (6 bases). This CDR3 contains 17 residues. The V end lost 3 bases, the J end lost 1 base, and 18 bases lay between the germline ends. Germline CDR1 SGDLS, CDR2 YYNGEE. The CDR3 nucleotides read TGTGCCAGCAGCGCAGTCCCCGGGACACCCCGCACAGATACGCAGTATTTT. Amino acid sequence: CASSAVPGTPRTDTQYF.

The table lists this clonotype with a few counts. V usage is TRBV6-1 and J usage is TRBJ2-3; TRBD2 aligns across 9 bases. Germline trimming cut 5 bases from V and 6 bases from J; bases unmatched to any gene: 18. Germline CDR1 reads MNHNS; CDR2 reads SASEGT. The CDR3 length is 18 residues. The CDR3 DNA sequence: TGTGCCAGCAGTCTGACCCATCCGGGACTAGCCCTGACCGATACGCAGTATTTT. Protein: CASSLTHPGLALTDTQYF.

The chain links TRBV6-5 to TRBJ2-5, with TRBD1 matching over 10 bases. The length of the CDR3 is 17 residues. Germline V gives CDR1 MNHEY, CDR2 SVGAGI. With 0 bases clipped from V and 5 bases from J, the junction kept 9 bases outside the gene matches. In nucleotides, the CDR3 is TGTGCCAGCAGTTACTCTCCCCCGGGACAGGGGACGGAGACCCAGTACTTC. Protein sequence: CASSYSPPGQGTETQYF.

The V call is TRBV29-1, the J call TRBJ2-1, with 11 bases lining up with TRBD2. From germline, CDR1 is SQVTM and CDR2 ANQGSEA. Germline trimming cut 6 bases from V and 2 bases from J; bases unmatched to any gene: 12. This CDR3 comprises 17 residues. CDR3 sequence (DNA): TGCAGCGTGGGGGGGCGGCTAGCGGGGGGAGCCTACAATGAGCAGTTCTTC. This sequence encodes CSVGGRLAGGAYNEQFF.

The genes are TRBV4-2 and TRBJ1-1, with a possible D match to TRBD1 (6 bases). The CDR3 length is 16 residues. Germline V lookup: CDR1 LGHNA, CDR2 YNFKEQ. V was shortened by 0 bases and J by 11 bases, with 22 bases between the two germline ends. The CDR3 sequence: CASSQEGGRANIRAFF. In nucleotides, the CDR3 is TGTGCCAGCAGCCAAGAGGGGGGCAGGGCGAACATTCGGGCTTTCTTT.

This CDR3 is CASTLLAAVETQYF. The CDR3 DNA is TGTGCCAGCACCCTTCTAGCGGCTGTCGAGACCCAGTACTTC. V is TRBV2 and J is TRBJ2-5, with 7 bases matching TRBD2. Per germline, CDR1 SNHLY and CDR2 FYNNEI. The CDR3 contains 14 residues. Trimming took 7 bases from V and 5 from J; bases not matched to a gene: 10.

The V and J genes are TRBV4-2 and TRBJ2-1; 8 positions agree with TRBD2. Trimming removed 0 bases from V and 6 bases from J; junction bases left unmatched: 10. CDR3 size: 17 residues. From germline, CDR1 is LGHNA and CDR2 YNFKEQ. CDR3 sequence: CASSQDGGAGGINEQFF. The CDR3 DNA follows: TGTGCCAGCAGCCAAGATGGAGGCGCGGGGGGAATCAATGAGCAGTTCTTC.

The chain joins TRBV29-1 to TRBJ1-1; TRBD1 might be the D (6 bases). The CDR3 is made up of 13 amino acids. V lost 6 bases, J lost 0 bases, and 11 bases lay in between. Looked up from germline, CDR1 is SQVTM and CDR2 is ANQGSEA. For the CDR3, the DNA is TGCAGCGTAGCCCAGGGGTTGAACACTGAAGCTTTCTTT. Its translation: CSVAQGLNTEAFF. The entire variable domain, with the rest obtained from reference TRBV29-1 and TRBJ1-1, is as follows: SAVISQKPSRDICQRGTSLTIQCQVDSQVTMMFWYRQQPGQSLTLIATANQGSEATYESGFVIDKFPISRPNLTFSTLTVSNMSPEDSSIYLCSVAQGLNTEAFFGQGTRLTVV.

This clonotype was detected only a few times. V gene TRBV7-2 combines with J gene TRBJ2-7, with D perhaps TRBD2 (6 bases). The CDR3 covers 16 residues. The germline V gene encodes CDR1 SGHTA and CDR2 FQGNSA. V was shortened by 5 bases and J by 0 bases, with 17 bases between the two germline ends. CDR3 region: CASSPWSAGSSYEQYF. The CDR3, as DNA: TGTGCCAGCAGCCCTTGGTCGGCGGGAAGCTCCTACGAGCAGTACTTC. The full variable domain, rest sourced from reference TRBV7-2 and TRBJ2-7, is GAGVSQSPSNKVTEKGKDVELRCDPISGHTALYWYRQSLGQGLEFLIYFQGNSAPDKSGLPSDRFSAERTGGSVSTLTIQRTQQEDSAVYLCASSPWSAGSSYEQYFGPGTRLTVT.

The CDR3 loop is CSARTPKGTDYGYTF. CDR3 coding DNA: TGCAGTGCTCGGACCCCAAAAGGGACAGACTATGGCTACACCTTC. The V gene is TRBV20-1, the J gene TRBJ1-2, with TRBD1 identical over 7 bases. Looked up from germline, CDR1 is DFQATT and CDR2 is SNEGSKA (reference sequence). The J segment lost 3 bases and the V segment lost 5 bases, leaving 12 bases of the junction unmatched. CDR3 length equals 15 residues.

This clonotype was counted a few times. The V call is TRBV6-5, the J call TRBJ1-1; D may be TRBD1 (5 bases). From germline, CDR1 is MNHEY and CDR2 SVGAGI. The V and J ends lost 2 bases and 6 bases respectively, with 13 bases between them. The CDR3 loop spans 14 amino acids. CDR3 nucleotides: TGTGCCAGCAGTTACATCGGGCGGGGGGCTGAAGCTTTCTTT. Translating it yields CASSYIGRGAEAFF.

This clonotype was detected only a few times. The chain has TRBV29-1 and TRBJ2-1; a weak D match, TRBD2 (5 bases). Per the germline V gene, CDR1 is SQVTM and CDR2 is ANQGSEA. The germline V and J ends were trimmed by 5 bases and 2 bases, with 13 bases remaining between them. CDR3 length: 14 residues. The CDR3 bases are TGCAGCGTTTCGCATTCCGGGGCCTACAATGAGCAGTTCTTC. Translating gives CSVSHSGAYNEQFF.

This clonotype was seen only a few times. J is TRBJ2-7 and V is TRBV6-1; D not certain. Germline assignment: CDR1 MNHNS and CDR2 SASEGT. V lost 5 bases and J 3 bases, leaving 11 bases between the germline ends. This CDR3 has 13 residues. CDR3 sequence: CASSRQPGYEQYF. The CDR3, as DNA: TGTGCCAGCAGTCGTCAGCCGGGCTACGAGCAGTACTTC.

This clonotype was counted between two and nine times. The chain is built from TRBV4-1 and TRBJ1-5, with TRBD1 matching 7 bases. The CDR3 is 17 residues long. CDR1 MGHRA and CDR2 YSYEKL come from the germline V gene. The junction had 12 bases not matched to a gene; V was cut back by 5 bases and J by 2 bases. CDR3 loop: CASSKTGDVGRNQPQHF. The CDR3 nucleotides read TGCGCCAGCAGCAAAACAGGGGACGTAGGGCGCAATCAGCCCCAGCATTTT.

This clonotype was detected a few times. This chain joins TRBV7-8 and TRBJ2-3, with 14 bases aligning to TRBD2. CDR1 SGHVS and CDR2 FQNEAQ come from the germline V gene. J gave up 4 bases and V 5 bases, and 11 bases lay outside the gene matches. This CDR3 is 18 amino acids long. CDR3 in amino acids: CASSRSSGTSGSPDTQYF. In nucleotides, the CDR3 is TGTGCCAGCAGCCGTTCTTCCGGGACTAGCGGGAGTCCAGATACGCAGTATTTT.

This clonotype was seen only a few times. This sequence joins TRBV20-1 and TRBJ2-5; no clear D gene. Germline-derived CDR1 and CDR2 are DFQATT and SNEGSKA (reference sequence). The CDR3 contains 13 residues. With 5 bases removed from V and 2 bases from J, the gap between germline ends came to 12 bases. DNA for the CDR3: TGCAGTGCTCAACAATGGCGGCAAGAGACCCAGTACTTC. Residues: CSAQQWRQETQYF.

This clonotype occurred many times. This chain links TRBV5-1 with TRBJ2-5, with a possible D match to TRBD1 (6 bases). The germline gives CDR1 SGHRS, CDR2 YFSETQ. The CDR3 is made up of 16 amino acids. Trimming stripped 0 bases from V and 5 bases from J, with 17 bases between. The CDR3 loop is CASSLAAASQGETQYF. The CDR3 DNA follows: TGCGCCAGCAGCTTGGCTGCAGCCTCCCAGGGGGAGACCCAGTACTTC.

This clonotype was detected ten times or more. The V and J genes are TRBV12-3 or TRBV12-4 and TRBJ1-1; D gene unclear. The germline V and J ends were trimmed by 7 bases and 0 bases, with 9 bases remaining between them. The CDR3 sequence is 13 residues long. Here the CDR3 DNA reads TGTGCCAGCACTCTGTCCATGAACACTGAAGCTTTCTTT. It encodes CASTLSMNTEAFF.

The chain couples TRBV6-1 to TRBJ2-5; 7 bases agree with TRBD1. Trimming took 2 bases from V and 2 from J; bases not matched to a gene: 2. Germline CDR1 is MNHNS and CDR2 is SASEGT. This CDR3 contains 14 residues. As DNA, the CDR3 is TGTGCCAGCAGTGAAAACAGGGGTCAAGAGACCCAGTACTTC. Its translation is CASSENRGQETQYF.

This clonotype occurred many times. CDR3 loop: CASSLLVGDTGELFF. As DNA, the CDR3 is TGTGCCAGCAGCTTACTAGTGGGGGACACCGGGGAGCTGTTTTTT. The chain combines TRBV9 with TRBJ2-2, with D perhaps TRBD1 or TRBD2 (5 bases each). There are 15 residues in the CDR3. The ends were cut back, 4 bases at V and 3 bases at J, with 13 bases in the middle. CDR1 is SGDLS and CDR2 is YYNGEE in the germline V gene.

Ten or more counts support this clonotype. The chain combines TRBV20-1 with TRBJ1-5; TRBD1 matches 7 bases. This CDR3 spans 13 amino acids. Per the germline V gene, CDR1 is DFQATT and CDR2 is SNEGSKA (reference sequence). The V gene end was trimmed by 1 base and the J gene end by 9 bases; junction bases not matched to a gene: 6. In nucleotides, the CDR3 is TGCAGTGCTAGAGGACAGGGCTTGGGGCCCCAGCATTTT. This codes for CSARGQGLGPQHF.

The V and J genes are TRBV15 and TRBJ2-5; 7 positions match TRBD1. With V trimmed by 2 bases and J by 2 bases, 5 bases remained unmatched. This CDR3 spans 15 amino acids. Per the germline V gene, CDR1 is LNHNV and CDR2 is YYDKDF (reference sequence). CDR3 in amino acids: CATSRTRGMQETQYF. In DNA form, the CDR3 reads TGTGCCACCAGCAGAACCAGGGGGATGCAAGAGACCCAGTACTTC.

This chain links TRBV5-5 with TRBJ2-3; TRBD2 might be the D (7 bases). Trimming left V 3 bases short and J 2 bases short, with 10 bases between. The CDR3 runs 14 residues. Germline values: CDR1 SGHKS, CDR2 YYEKEE (reference sequence). The CDR3 reads CASSSGGPTDTQYF. Here the CDR3 DNA reads TGTGCCAGCAGCTCGGGGGGCCCCACAGATACGCAGTATTTT.

The sample holds many counts of this clonotype. As DNA, the CDR3 is TGTGCCAGCAGCCAAGGACAGGGCTCCTACAATGAGCAGTTCTTC. Translated: CASSQGQGSYNEQFF. The chain joins TRBV4-2 to TRBJ2-1; 7 bases are a match to TRBD1. V was pared by 1 base and J by 0 bases, with 0 bases of the junction left unmatched. The CDR3 is 15 amino acids. Per germline, CDR1 LGHNA and CDR2 YNFKEQ.

The chain has TRBV5-1 and TRBJ2-1; 12 bases fit TRBD2. The CDR3 extends over 16 amino acids. The trim removed 1 base at V and 6 bases at J, leaving 5 bases unmatched. CDR1 and CDR2 (germline): SGHRS, YFSETQ. CDR3 residues: CASSLLAGGPGNEQFF. CDR3 coding DNA: TGCGCCAGCAGCTTGCTAGCGGGAGGGCCAGGCAATGAGCAGTTCTTC.